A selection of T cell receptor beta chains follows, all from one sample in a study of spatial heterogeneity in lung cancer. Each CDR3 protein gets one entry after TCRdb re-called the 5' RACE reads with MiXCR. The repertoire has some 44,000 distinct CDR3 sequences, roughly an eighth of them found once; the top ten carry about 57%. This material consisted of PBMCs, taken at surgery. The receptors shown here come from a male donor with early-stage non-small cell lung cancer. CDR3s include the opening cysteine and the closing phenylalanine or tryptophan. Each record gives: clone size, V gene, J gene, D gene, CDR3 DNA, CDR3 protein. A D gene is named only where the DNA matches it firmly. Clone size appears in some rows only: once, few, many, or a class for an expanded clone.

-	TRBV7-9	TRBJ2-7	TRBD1	TGTGCCAGCAGCTTAGAGACAGGGATAGACTCCTACGAGCAGTACTTC	CASSLETGIDSYEQYF
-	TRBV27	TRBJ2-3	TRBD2	TGTGCCAGCAGTTCCGGGACTAGCTATCCCTGGGCAGATACGCAGTATTTT	CASSSGTSYPWADTQYF
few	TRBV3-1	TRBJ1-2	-	TGTGCCAGCAGCCAAGCAAGCGGCTACTATGGCTACACCTTC	CASSQASGYYGYTF
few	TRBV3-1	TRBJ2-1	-	TGTGCCAGCAGCCAAGATACGGGTCGGCAGTTCTTC	CASSQDTGRQFF
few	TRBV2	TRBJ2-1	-	TGTGCCAGCAGTAAGGATTTTAAGGTCAACAATGAGCAGTTCTTC	CASSKDFKVNNEQFF
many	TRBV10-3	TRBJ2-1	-	TGTGCCATCAGTGAGCCCGCCTCCCCGAGCTCCTACAATGAGCAGTTCTTC	CAISEPASPSSYNEQFF
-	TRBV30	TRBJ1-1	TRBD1	TGTGCCTGGAGTCAGGGGGTGGGCACTGAAGCTTTCTTT	CAWSQGVGTEAFF
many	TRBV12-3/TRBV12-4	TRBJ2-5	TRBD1	TGTGCCAGCAGTTCGAACAGGGGGTCAGAGACCCAGTACTTC	CASSSNRGSETQYF
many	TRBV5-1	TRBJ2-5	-	TGCGCCAGCAGCTTGGTTTTGGACACCGAAGAGACCCAGTACTTC	CASSLVLDTEETQYF
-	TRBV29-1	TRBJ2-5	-	TGCAGCGTCTCATGGGCCAGCGAAGAGACCCAGTACTTC	CSVSWASEETQYF
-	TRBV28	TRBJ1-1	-	TGTGCCAGCAGCTCCCTTTCGACAGGCTCTCCGAACACTGAAGCTTTCTTT	CASSSLSTGSPNTEAFF
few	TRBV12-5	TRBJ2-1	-	TGTGCTAGTGCCCCAGGGCTTAGCCCCTACAATGAGCAGTTCTTC	CASAPGLSPYNEQFF
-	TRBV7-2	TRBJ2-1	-	TGTGCCAGCAGCCCACGTTTAGGGGTCAATGAGCAGTTCTTC	CASSPRLGVNEQFF
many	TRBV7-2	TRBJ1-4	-	TGTGCCAGCAGCCAACGGAGGGGCAGAGCTAATGAAAAACTGTTTTTT	CASSQRRGRANEKLFF
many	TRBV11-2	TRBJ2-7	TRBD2	TGTGCCAGCAGCTCCCTAGCGGGGCCCGACTACGAGCAGTACTTC	CASSSLAGPDYEQYF
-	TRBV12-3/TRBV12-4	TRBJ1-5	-	TGTGCCAGCAGTATGACAGGCAATCAGCCCCAGCATTTT	CASSMTGNQPQHF
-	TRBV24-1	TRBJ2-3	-	TGTGCCACCAGTGACCCGCTAGATACGCAGTATTTT	CATSDPLDTQYF